This entry lists 18 T cell receptor beta chains sequenced from one sample in a study of control samples from healthy donors and cancer patients (TCRdb year 2020). Library preparation used the immunoSEQ multiplex PCR assay. This is the immuneACCESS table as TCRdb keeps it, with only in-frame sequences that have V and J called. A part of the clones is gone; compared with another copy, unresolved V genes explain less than half, and the rest is unexplained. The sample contains 100,000 to 120,000 clones, around 89% of them found a single time. Together, the top ten hold around 3.5% of the sample. The specimen sequenced was PBMCs. The receptors stem from a woman aged 55-70 years with lung cancer.

J is TRBJ1-1 and V is TRBV5-1, with D possibly TRBD1 on 5 matching bases. V was pared by 5 bases and J by 0 bases, with 8 bases between. CDR3 length: 13 residues. CDR1 and CDR2 from the germline V gene are SGHRS and YFSETQ. CDR3 DNA sequence: TGCGCCAGCAGAGAACAGGTGAACACTGAAGCTTTCTTT. Translated: CASREQVNTEAFF.

The sample holds a few counts of this clone. This sequence joins TRBV7-8 and TRBJ2-3; D might be TRBD1 (5 bases). The germline V gene has CDR1 SGHVS and CDR2 FQNEAQ. The CDR3 has 15 residues. V was cut by 3 bases and J by 0 bases, with 10 bases left in between. CDR3 bases: TGTGCCAGCAGCTTGGATAGGGGTAGCACAGATACGCAGTATTTT. It codes for CASSLDRGSTDTQYF.

This clone was counted ten times or more. The chain uses TRBV7-9 and TRBJ1-1, with D tentatively TRBD1 (6 bases). Trimming removed 5 bases at V and 0 bases at J, with 13 bases between. The CDR3 totals 15 residues. Germline V CDR1 and CDR2: SEHNR, FQNEAQ (reference sequence). The CDR3 nucleotides are TGTGCCAGCAGCACCCAGACAGGTTTGAACACTGAAGCTTTCTTT. Residues: CASSTQTGLNTEAFF.

This clone was seen only once. V is TRBV11-2 and J is TRBJ2-1; D may be TRBD1 (6 bases). The germline V gene encodes CDR1 SGHAT and CDR2 FQNNGV. V was pared by 3 bases and J by 6 bases, with 15 bases between. The CDR3 loop spans 15 amino acids. The DNA for the CDR3 is TGTGCCAGCAGCTTCGAGCAGGGGAGAATCAATGAGCAGTTCTTC. Amino acid sequence: CASSFEQGRINEQFF.

V gene TRBV4-2 combines with J gene TRBJ1-5; D might be TRBD1 (5 bases). The CDR3 totals 17 residues. Trimming took off 2 bases at V and 4 bases at J, with 18 bases between the two ends. The germline gives CDR1 LGHNA, CDR2 YNFKEQ. The DNA of the CDR3 is TGTGCCAGCAGCCAACGGTATCAGAGTCGGGGGAATCAGCCCCAGCATTTT. This translates into CASSQRYQSRGNQPQHF.

The chain combines TRBV10-1 with TRBJ1-3, with 7 bases lining up with TRBD1. Per germline, CDR1 WNHNN and CDR2 SYGVQD (reference sequence). V was clipped by 8 bases and J by 4 bases; unmatched bases: 5. The CDR3 consists of 13 residues. CDR3 in DNA: TGCGCCAGCTCCCGGGACAGAGGAAACACCATATATTTT. Protein: CASSRDRGNTIYF.

The gene calls are TRBV15 and TRBJ2-3; possibly TRBD1 for D (5 bases). Germline V gene sequence: CDR1 LNHNV, CDR2 YYDKDF (reference sequence). This CDR3 spans 13 amino acids. V was clipped by 4 bases and J by 5 bases, with 10 bases between them. CDR3 region: CATSTGWGDTQYF. In nucleotides, the CDR3 is TGTGCCACCAGCACAGGGTGGGGAGATACGCAGTATTTT. The full variable domain, in which reference TRBV15 and TRBJ2-3 provide the parts outside the CDR3, is DAMVIQNPRYQVTQFGKPVTLSCSQTLNHNVMYWYQQKSSQAPKLLFHYYDKDFNNEADTPDNFQSRRPNTSFCFLDIRSPGLGDTAMYLCATSTGWGDTQYFGPGTRLTVL.

This chain connects TRBV6-6 to TRBJ2-7, with TRBD2 matching over 8 bases. In germline, CDR1 is MNHNY, CDR2 SVGAGI (reference sequence). The ends lost 8 bases at V and 6 bases at J; junction bases unmatched: 15. The CDR3 consists of 15 residues. In DNA form, the CDR3 reads TGTGCCAGCCTTAACGGAGGCGGGAGGAGTGGCGAGCAGTACTTC. Protein sequence: CASLNGGGRSGEQYF.

This rearrangement joins TRBV10-3 to TRBJ2-7, with D unclear. This CDR3 region has 12 residues. The germline V and J ends were trimmed by 10 bases and 1 base, with 11 bases remaining between them. From germline, CDR1 is ENHRY and CDR2 SYGVKD. The CDR3 sequence is CATSPVSYEQYF. The CDR3 DNA sequence: TGTGCCACCTCACCTGTTTCCTACGAGCAGTACTTC.

The chain has TRBV19 and TRBJ1-5, with a weak D call TRBD1 (5 bases). Germline lookup yields CDR1 LNHDA and CDR2 SQIVND (reference sequence). Between the trimmed V and J ends, which lost 8 bases and 6 bases, there was a span of 14 bases. The CDR3 has 13 residues. CDR3 sequence (DNA): TGTGCCAGTTCAGAGGGGAGGGGTCAGCCCCAGCATTTT. Its translation: CASSEGRGQPQHF.

The rearrangement joins TRBV27 to TRBJ2-5; 7 positions match TRBD1. Germline CDR1 is MNHEY and CDR2 is SMNVEV (reference sequence). The J segment lost 0 bases and the V segment lost 4 bases, leaving 11 bases of the junction unmatched. The CDR3 sequence is 17 residues long. The CDR3 DNA sequence: TGTGCCAGCAGTTCCCCACGGACAGGACATCACCAAGAGACCCAGTACTTC. It yields the protein CASSSPRTGHHQETQYF.

V is TRBV12-5 and J is TRBJ2-3, with a tentative D call TRBD1 (6 bases). The germline gives CDR1 LGHNT, CDR2 FRNRAP. The V end was cut by 1 base, the J end by 2 bases, with 16 bases between. The CDR3 sequence is 17 residues long. DNA for the CDR3: TGTGCTAGTGGTTTGGGACAGCCGAGGGGGTACACAGATACGCAGTATTTT. Translation: CASGLGQPRGYTDTQYF. Drawing the rest from reference TRBV12-5 and TRBJ2-3, the complete variable domain is DARVTQTPRHKVTEMGQEVTMRCQPILGHNTVFWYRQTMMQGLELLAYFRNRAPLDDSGMPKDRFSAEMPDATLATLKIQPSEPRDSAVYFCASGLGQPRGYTDTQYFGPGTRLTVL.

This chain connects TRBV21-1 to TRBJ1-4. TRBV21-1 is flagged as a pseudogene. The CDR3 runs to 15 residues. CDR3 nucleotide sequence: TGTGCCAGCAGCCTCAGGGGAGGAACTAATGAAAAACTGTTTTTT. It translates to CASSLRGGTNEKLFF.

The gene calls are TRBV6-1 and TRBJ1-5; D unresolved. Trimming removed 4 bases at V and 0 bases at J, with 19 bases between. The germline gives CDR1 MNHNS, CDR2 SASEGT. This CDR3 region has 18 residues. CDR3 protein: CASSAVDSLPYSNQPQHF. In DNA form, the CDR3 reads TGTGCCAGCAGTGCGGTGGACTCCTTGCCTTATAGCAATCAGCCCCAGCATTTT.

CDR3 nucleotides: TGTGCCAGCAGTACCACTCGGGAGCAGCCCCAGCATTTT. Its translation: CASSTTREQPQHF. J is TRBJ1-5 and V is TRBV2; D ambiguous. V shed 5 bases and J shed 7 bases, with 12 bases lying between them. CDR1 is SNHLY and CDR2 is FYNNEI in the germline V gene. The CDR3 is 13 amino acids.

The chain has TRBV6-1 and TRBJ2-7; 8 nucleotides line up with TRBD2. Germline loops: CDR1 MNHNS, CDR2 SASEGT. J gave up 4 bases and V 0 bases, and 5 bases lay outside the gene matches. The CDR3 totals 15 residues. CDR3 loop: CASSEAQRERYEQYF. CDR3 bases: TGTGCCAGCAGTGAAGCGCAGCGGGAGCGTTACGAGCAGTACTTC.

In the case of this clone: The junction differs from germline at one of its ends, possibly a read error. The chain employs TRBV7-7 and TRBJ2-5; D remains unclear. The CDR3 spans 14 residues. Germline V gene data show CDR1 as SSHAT and CDR2 as FNYEAQ (reference sequence). The CDR3 region has the DNA TGTGCTAGCAGCTTATTGGGTTACCAAGAGACCCAGTACTTC. Its translation is CASSLLGYQETQYF.

In DNA, the CDR3 is TGTGCCAGCAGTGTTAGCGGGGGAGAGACCCAGTACTTC. It codes for CASSVSGGETQYF. The chain joins TRBV6-2 or TRBV6-3 to TRBJ2-5; TRBD2 matches 9 bases. Germline assignment: CDR1 MNHEY and CDR2 SVGEGT. Unmatched junction bases numbered 2, after V lost 5 bases and J lost 4 bases. The CDR3 covers 13 residues.